These 29 T cell receptor beta chains came from one sample sequenced in a study of cytomegalovirus exposure and HLA in healthy donors (dated by TCRdb to 2016 to 2017). Preparation of the library involved the immunoSEQ multiplex PCR assay. For the multiplex PCR, a mixture combining 60 forward primers for TCR Vbeta segments and 13 reverse primers for TCR Jbeta segments was used. TCRdb retrieved this table from immuneACCESS and kept in-frame rearrangements only. Not all clones are present; in checked studies, unresolved V genes account for under half, and no reason is known for the remainder. The sample's table covers 65,000 to 85,000 clones. The ten biggest clones cover 2.4% of the sample. The sequencing input was PBMCs. These receptors all stem from a female donor in good health and CMV-seropositive.

The gene calls are TRBV28 and TRBJ2-7; D is possibly TRBD2 (6 bases). The CDR3 sequence is 15 residues long. Per germline, CDR1 MDHEN and CDR2 SYDVKM. V lost 0 bases and J lost 1, with 10 bases in between. The CDR3 here is CASSLWGGGSYEQYF. CDR3 sequence (DNA): TGTGCCAGCAGTTTATGGGGGGGTGGGTCCTACGAGCAGTACTTC.

The rearrangement links TRBV19 to TRBJ1-3; D is ambiguous. CDR3 size: 12 residues. Trimming took 6 bases from V and 3 from J, leaving 6 bases between them. Germline values: CDR1 LNHDA, CDR2 SQIVND (reference sequence). The DNA of the CDR3 is TGTGCCAGTAGCCCCTTTGGAAACACCATATATTTT. This encodes CASSPFGNTIYF.

J is TRBJ1-2 and V is TRBV19; 11 nucleotides match TRBD1. Germline-derived CDR1 and CDR2 are LNHDA and SQIVND (reference sequence). The CDR3 runs to 16 residues. Trimming at V came to 3 bases and at J to 4 bases, leaving 7 bases not matched to a gene. The CDR3 DNA follows: TGTGCCAGTAGTATTCCGGGACAGGGGGGATTCTATGGCTACACCTTC. Protein: CASSIPGQGGFYGYTF.

This rearrangement joins TRBV28 to TRBJ2-3, with TRBD1 matching 7 bases. The CDR3 spans 15 residues. V lost 10 bases to trimming and J lost 4 bases; unmatched junction nucleotides: 14. Germline V gene lookup returns CDR1 MDHEN and CDR2 SYDVKM. CDR3 residues: CATLQYRGSADTQYF. DNA for the CDR3: TGTGCCACCCTACAGTACAGGGGAAGCGCAGATACGCAGTATTTT.

This chain links TRBV29-1 with TRBJ2-1; D is perhaps TRBD1 (5 bases). This CDR3 spans 16 amino acids. The V end lost 6 bases, the J end lost 0 bases, and 18 bases lay between the germline ends. The V gene's germline CDR1 is SQVTM and CDR2 ANQGSEA. The CDR3 bases are TGCAGCGTGCCCCCGCGTAAGGGGCTCTCCTACAATGAGCAGTTCTTC. Amino acids: CSVPPRKGLSYNEQFF.

This rearrangement joins TRBV19 to TRBJ2-7; TRBD2 agrees at 10 bases. The CDR3 loop spans 15 amino acids. CDR1 and CDR2 from the germline V gene are LNHDA and SQIVND (reference sequence). Losses at the gene ends were 2 bases for V and 2 bases for J; bases not matched to a gene: 3. CDR3 coding DNA: TGTGCCAGTAGTATAAGGACTAGCGGAACCTACGAGCAGTACTTC. This sequence encodes CASSIRTSGTYEQYF.

This rearrangement joins TRBV4-3 to TRBJ1-6; possibly TRBD1 for D (5 bases). Trimming took off 0 bases at V and 9 bases at J, with 15 bases between the two ends. This CDR3 has 16 residues. The germline gives CDR1 LGHNA, CDR2 YSLEER. DNA for the CDR3: TGCGCCAGCAGCCAAGAGATGGTTCAGGGATCTTCACCCCTCCACTTT. Residues: CASSQEMVQGSSPLHF.

The chain has TRBV7-2 and TRBJ2-7; 8 bases fit TRBD2. V was pared by 5 bases and J by 7 bases, with 7 bases of the junction left unmatched. The CDR3 runs 13 residues. Per germline, CDR1 SGHTA and CDR2 FQGNSA. The CDR3 DNA reads TGTGCCAGCAGCCCCGGACTAGCCCGAGAGCAGTACTTC. As protein: CASSPGLAREQYF. The full variable domain, its missing parts supplied by reference TRBV7-2 and TRBJ2-7, is GAGVSQSPSNKVTEKGKDVELRCDPISGHTALYWYRQSLGQGLEFLIYFQGNSAPDKSGLPSDRFSAERTGGSVSTLTIQRTQQEDSAVYLCASSPGLAREQYFGPGTRLTVT.

The CDR3 coding sequence is TGTGCCAGCAGCCGAGACAGTAGTGGCTACACCTTC. As protein: CASSRDSSGYTF. V and J are TRBV7-9 and TRBJ1-2, with D possibly matching TRBD1 (5 bases). Germline V CDR1 and CDR2: SEHNR, FQNEAQ (reference sequence). V was trimmed by 5 bases and J by 7 bases, leaving 11 bases between them. This CDR3 contains 12 residues.

The chain uses TRBV6-4 and TRBJ1-2; unclear D gene. The CDR3 consists of 15 residues. Germline CDR1 and CDR2: MRHNA and SNTAGT. The V gene lost 0 bases and the J gene lost 0 bases, with 8 bases spanning the gap. The CDR3 sequence: CASSDSAEANYGYTF. CDR3 bases: TGTGCCAGCAGTGACTCGGCGGAAGCTAACTATGGCTACACCTTC.

V gene TRBV27 combines with J gene TRBJ2-3, with 8 bases lining up with TRBD2. The CDR3 length is 14 residues. Germline values: CDR1 MNHEY, CDR2 SMNVEV (reference sequence). After removal of 5 bases from V and 5 bases from J, the junction contained 6 bases not matched to a gene. CDR3 bases: TGTGCCAGCAGTACACTAGCGGCCAAAGATACGCAGTATTTT. Its translation is CASSTLAAKDTQYF.

This chain joins TRBV6-5 and TRBJ1-6; D gene ambiguous. V lost 0 bases and J 8 bases, leaving 11 bases between the germline ends. The CDR3 sequence is 15 residues long. Looked up from germline, CDR1 is MNHEY and CDR2 is SVGAGI. The CDR3 bases are TGTGCCAGCAGTTACTCCACGGGAGGAGATTCACCCCTCCACTTT. Translation gives CASSYSTGGDSPLHF.

V gene TRBV7-9 combines with J gene TRBJ1-2, with a weak D call TRBD1 (6 bases). The germline V gene encodes CDR1 SEHNR and CDR2 FQNEAQ (reference sequence). This CDR3 spans 16 amino acids. V lost 5 bases to trimming and J lost 4 bases, with 20 bases between them. The CDR3 nucleotides are TGTGCCAGCAGCCCAGTAACAGGGTACCTGTTCTATGGCTACACCTTC. Its translation: CASSPVTGYLFYGYTF.

The chain couples TRBV9 to TRBJ2-2; a possible D gene is TRBD2 (6 bases). The CDR3 runs to 16 residues. V lost 4 bases and J 4 bases, leaving 17 bases between the germline ends. The germline CDR1 and CDR2 sequences are SGDLS and YYNGEE. CDR3: CASSTRLLASTGELFF. CDR3 DNA sequence: TGTGCCAGCAGCACGCGACTCCTAGCGAGCACCGGGGAGCTGTTTTTT.

J is TRBJ1-1 and V is TRBV20-1; D is uncertain. The germline V and J ends were trimmed by 4 bases and 1 base, with 4 bases remaining between them. The germline gives CDR1 DFQATT, CDR2 SNEGSKA (reference sequence). The CDR3 sequence is 11 residues long. CDR3 residues: CSATGNTEAFF. The CDR3, as DNA: TGCAGTGCTACAGGGAACACTGAAGCTTTCTTT.

The rearrangement links TRBV10-1 to TRBJ2-5; a possible D gene is TRBD1 (6 bases). Germline V CDR1 and CDR2: WNHNN, SYGVQD (reference sequence). Trimming cost V 6 bases and J 3 bases, with 8 bases left between them. CDR3 size: 12 residues. DNA for the CDR3: TGCGCCAGCAGCCCAGGGGAAGAGACCCAGTACTTC. Protein product: CASSPGEETQYF.

This chain connects TRBV5-4 to TRBJ2-5, with TRBD1 matching over 9 bases. Germline CDR1 SGHNT, CDR2 YYREEE (reference sequence). With V trimmed by 0 bases and J by 5 bases, 2 bases remained unmatched. The CDR3 has 14 amino acids. The chain's CDR3 is CASSLAGTGETQYF. The CDR3 nucleotides are TGTGCCAGCAGCTTGGCCGGGACAGGGGAGACCCAGTACTTC. Looking up the rest from reference TRBV5-4 and TRBJ2-5 gives the full variable domain: ETGVTQSPTHLIKTRGQQVTLRCSSQSGHNTVSWYQQALGQGPQFIFQYYREEENGRGNFPPRFSGLQFPNYSSELNVNALELDDSALYLCASSLAGTGETQYFGPGTRLLVL.

The chain is built from TRBV28 and TRBJ2-7; unclear D gene. Deletions cut 6 bases from V and 3 bases from J, with 18 bases between. Looked up from germline, CDR1 is MDHEN and CDR2 is SYDVKM. The CDR3 loop spans 15 amino acids. CDR3 loop: CASSLPTVPYYEQYF. The CDR3 coding sequence is TGTGCCAGCAGCCTCCCCACAGTACCGTACTACGAGCAGTACTTC.

The chain links TRBV27 to TRBJ1-1; D is uncertain. This CDR3 is 12 amino acids long. CDR1 is MNHEY and CDR2 is SMNVEV in the germline V gene (reference sequence). Trimming took 4 bases from V and 1 from J, leaving 4 bases between them. The CDR3 bases are TGTGCCAGCAGTTCACAGAACACTGAAGCTTTCTTT. Its translation is CASSSQNTEAFF.

This chain joins TRBV28 and TRBJ1-5; the D gene is possibly TRBD1 (6 bases). CDR1 MDHEN and CDR2 SYDVKM come from the germline V gene. The V gene lost 6 bases and the J gene lost 9 bases, with 15 bases spanning the gap. This CDR3 region has 13 residues. The CDR3 region is CASRPQGARPQHF. The CDR3 nucleotides read TGTGCCAGCAGGCCACAGGGTGCCAGGCCCCAGCATTTT.

This sequence joins TRBV30 and TRBJ2-5; D unclear. The CDR3 runs to 11 residues. V was shortened by 3 bases and J by 5 bases, with 7 bases between the two germline ends. Per germline, CDR1 GTSNPN and CDR2 SVGIG (reference sequence). The CDR3 protein is CAWSSRETQYF. The CDR3 DNA follows: TGTGCCTGGAGCTCCCGGGAGACCCAGTACTTC.

V usage is TRBV18 and J usage is TRBJ1-1; D gene uncertain. The CDR3 is made up of 12 amino acids. The germline V gene has CDR1 KGHSH and CDR2 LQKENI. V lost 3 bases to trimming and J lost 1 base, with 3 bases between them. Here the CDR3 reads CASSPANTEAFF. DNA for the CDR3: TGTGCCAGCTCACCGGCGAACACTGAAGCTTTCTTT.

The rearrangement joins TRBV6-5 to TRBJ1-1; TRBD1 aligns across 10 bases. V lost 6 bases, J lost 11 bases, and 9 bases stayed unmatched. CDR1 and CDR2 (germline): MNHEY, SVGAGI. This CDR3 region has 13 residues. DNA of the CDR3: TGTGCCAGCAGGCGGGGGACAGGGGCTAGGGCTTTCTTT. Encoded protein: CASRRGTGARAFF.

This chain uses TRBV6-1 with TRBJ2-5; the D gene is possibly TRBD2 (5 bases). Germline values: CDR1 MNHNS, CDR2 SASEGT. Trimming removed 3 bases at V and 5 bases at J, with 13 bases between. CDR3 length: 14 amino acids. The CDR3 here is CASSEDLTGETQYF. DNA for the CDR3: TGTGCCAGCAGTGAGGATCTAACGGGGGAGACCCAGTACTTC.

To note about this clone: One end of the junction does not line up with germline, which may come from a read error. This rearrangement joins TRBV28 to TRBJ1-5; tentative D call: TRBD1 (6 bases). CDR1 MDHEN and CDR2 SYDVKM come from the germline V gene. The CDR3 runs to 14 residues. The CDR3 spells CASSQAGGNQHQHF. The CDR3 nucleotides are TGTGCCAGCAGTCAGGCGGGGGGCAATCAGCACCAGCATTTT. Full variable domain (remainder filled in from reference TRBV28 and TRBJ1-5): DVKVTQSSRYLVKRTGEKVFLECVQDMDHENMFWYRQDPGLGLRLIYFSYDVKMKEKGDIPEGYSVSREKKERFSLILESASTNQTSMYLCASSQAGGNQHQHFGDGTRLSIL.

This chain connects TRBV15 to TRBJ2-7; 10 positions match TRBD1. Germline trimming cut 0 bases from V and 6 bases from J; bases unmatched to any gene: 5. This CDR3 has 15 residues. From germline, CDR1 is LNHNV and CDR2 YYDKDF (reference sequence). Written as DNA, the CDR3 is TGTGCCACCAGCAGAGATCTAGGACAGGGGGTCGAGCAGTACTTC. Protein: CATSRDLGQGVEQYF. Complete variable domain (other parts from reference TRBV15 and TRBJ2-7): DAMVIQNPRYQVTQFGKPVTLSCSQTLNHNVMYWYQQKSSQAPKLLFHYYDKDFNNEADTPDNFQSRRPNTSFCFLDIRSPGLGDTAMYLCATSRDLGQGVEQYFGPGTRLTVT.

The chain carries TRBV5-1 and TRBJ1-1, with 7 bases matching TRBD1. CDR1 is SGHRS and CDR2 is YFSETQ in the germline V gene. The V gene end was trimmed by 5 bases and the J gene end by 8 bases; junction bases not matched to a gene: 6. The length of the CDR3 is 12 residues. CDR3 nucleotides: TGCGCCAGCAGTCTTGGACAGGACGAAGCTTTCTTT. Translation: CASSLGQDEAFF.

This sequence joins TRBV29-1 and TRBJ1-2; 9 bases line up with TRBD1. The V segment lost 6 bases and the J segment 7 bases; nucleotides outside the gene matches: 15. Germline V gene data show CDR1 as SQVTM and CDR2 as ANQGSEA. This CDR3 spans 15 amino acids. In nucleotides, the CDR3 is TGCAGCGTCTCCCCGTTGCTACAGGGGGCTAGTGGCTACACCTTC. Translated: CSVSPLLQGASGYTF.

The chain employs TRBV30 and TRBJ2-7; 7 bases are shared with TRBD1. CDR1 and CDR2 from the germline V gene are GTSNPN and SVGIG (reference sequence). V was clipped by 4 bases and J by 5 bases; unmatched bases: 5. This CDR3 has 12 amino acids. DNA of the CDR3: TGTGCCTGGAATAGGGGGCGAAACGAGCAGTACTTC. It is translated as CAWNRGRNEQYF.